This entry is about one T cell receptor beta chain. These data belong to a study of graft-versus-host responses after intestinal transplantation. Only in-frame clones appear in the TCRdb table, and some are missing; sequencing was by immunoSEQ multiplex PCR. This table holds 4,100 or so clones, roughly 84% found once. Time point reported: postoperative day 105 after intestinal transplantation (dayNNNN = postoperative day). Researchers processed graft tissue to release intraepithelial and lamina propria lymphocytes. This material consisted of ileum tissue, taken 105 days after intestinal transplantation. This receptor was identified in a human patient who received an intestinal transplant, so some T cells may come from the graft donor.

The CDR3 DNA reads TGCGCCAGCAGCCAATTAGACATCTTAGGGACCGGGGAGCTGTTTTTT. Translating gives CASSQLDILGTGELFF. The J gene is TRBJ2-2, the V gene TRBV5-1; no firm D call. This CDR3 is built from 16 residues. Germline lookup yields CDR1 SGHRS and CDR2 YFSETQ. V lost 4 bases and J 5 bases, leaving 18 bases between the germline ends.